The next 10 T cell receptor delta chains were all read from a single sample in a study of γδ T cells in repeated Plasmodium falciparum infection. Bulk repertoires came from Vgamma9/Vdelta2+ or Vdelta2-negative gammadelta T cells flow-sorted from PBMC. TCRdb reanalysed the multiplex PCR reads with CATT. The sample lists around 50,000 delta-chain clones; around 1.7% were seen once. Input material: gamma-delta T cells from blood. The receptor set was obtained from a pool of human donors (malaria-infected and uninfected, not separated).

There are many counts of this clone. The chain combines TRAV29/DV5 with TRDJ1; D might be TRDD2 or TRDD3, each matching 8 bases. No J gene was available from TCRdb, and it was assigned here by a germline match of the DNA. This CDR3 has 21 residues. CDR1 NSMFDY and CDR2 ISSIKDK come from the germline V gene. V lost 4 bases, J lost 0 bases, and 34 bases lay in between. The CDR3 sequence: CAAFDLPMATGGPGYTDKLIF. CDR3 in DNA: TGTGCAGCATTCGACCTTCCTATGGCTACTGGGGGCCCCGGGTACACCGATAAACTCATCTTT.

Many counts were recorded for this clone. TCRdb's listed protein matches a much larger clone and diverges from this DNA's translation at residue 3, likely through a read error; the protein shown comes from the DNA. V usage is TRDV1 and J usage is TRDJ1, with 10 nucleotides matching TRDD3. CDR1 and CDR2 from the germline V gene are TSWWSYY and QGS. The CDR3 contains 22 residues. The CDR3 nucleotides are TGTGCTCCTGGGGAGACTTCCTGGTACTGGGGGATGGGGATACCGTACACCGATAAACTCATCTTT. As protein: CAPGETSWYWGMGIPYTDKLIF.

This clone showed up many times. The amino acid sequence in TCRdb belongs to a much larger clone and departs from this DNA's translation at residue 5, likely a sequencing read error; the sequence shown is translated from the DNA. The genes are TRDV1 and TRDJ1; no reliable D call. TCRdb lists no J gene, so it was determined here by aligning the DNA to germline. In germline, CDR1 is TSWWSYY, CDR2 QGS. This CDR3 region has 18 residues. V was shortened by 4 bases and J by 2 bases, with 23 bases between the two germline ends. The CDR3 nucleotides are TGTGCTCTTGGGGGACATATCCCCCCCGGGGCTGTTACCGATAAACTCATCTTT. Amino acid sequence: CALGGHIPPGAVTDKLIF.

Remarks on this clone: The mismatch at residue 4 between this DNA's translation and the TCRdb protein of a much larger clone likely reflects a read error; the protein shown is translated from the DNA. This sequence joins TRDV1 and TRDJ1; TRDD3 matches at 7 bases. Looked up from germline, CDR1 is TSWWSYY and CDR2 is QGS. There are 16 residues in the CDR3. The CDR3 DNA reads TGTGCTCTTGAGGAACTCCCCGGGGGATCCCCCGATAAACTCATCTTT. It codes for CALEELPGGSPDKLIF.

Turning to this clone: This likely stems from a read error, as it lies one base from a far larger clone. Additional DNA sequences in this sample encode the identical CDR3. This chain joins TRDV2 and TRDJ3; D is possibly TRDD3 (5 bases). TCRdb carries no J gene annotation; the J gene was assigned here by matching the DNA with germline. The CDR3 runs 19 residues. Germline V lookup: CDR1 GEAIGNYY, CDR2 EKD. CDR3 amino acids: CACDTAGGPSSWDTRQMFF. CDR3 nucleotides: TGTGCCTGCGACACCGCGGGGGGCCCAAGCTCCTGGGACACCCGACAGATGTTTTTC.

This clone has only a few counts. This DNA's translation and the protein TCRdb lists, from a much larger clone, do not match at residue 20, likely due to a read error; the protein shown is translated from the DNA. The chain has TRDV1 and TRDJ1; TRDD3 agrees at 11 bases. The CDR3 is 23 amino acids. Germline CDR1 and CDR2: TSWWSYY and QGS. CDR3 region: CALGEAPSPWNWGIALYTDRLIF. CDR3 nucleotides: TGTGCTCTTGGGGAAGCCCCTTCCCCCTGGAACTGGGGGATAGCATTATACACCGATAGACTCATCTTT.

In this sample, this clone turned up many times. This DNA's translation and the protein TCRdb lists, from a much larger clone, do not match at residue 13, likely due to a read error; the protein shown is translated from the DNA. The rearrangement joins TRDV1 to TRDJ1, with a weak D call TRDD3 (7 bases). CDR1 is TSWWSYY and CDR2 is QGS in the germline V gene. The CDR3 extends over 21 amino acids. The V end was cut by 4 bases, the J end by 0 bases, with 30 bases between. CDR3 nucleotides: TGTGCTCTTGGGGTCAGCACCTGTCCTCCTACTGGGGCAGGGTACACCGATAAACTCATCTTT. This translates into CALGVSTCPPTGAGYTDKLIF.

A word on this clone: A read error is the likely source, as a far larger clone sits one nucleotide away. The sample holds other DNA sequences that translate to the same CDR3. The CDR3 spells CALGELPLLRGGWDSAYTDKLIF. CDR3 sequence (DNA): TGTGCTCTTGGGGAACTTCCACTCCTACGAGGGGGGTGGGATTCAGCGTACACCGATAAACTTATCTTT. V and J are TRDV1 and TRDJ1, with D possibly being TRDD2 (6 bases). Germline V CDR1 and CDR2: TSWWSYY, QGS. The CDR3 spans 23 residues.

About this clone: A far larger clone is only one base removed, so a read error is likely. The sample carries other DNA sequences with the same CDR3. V gene TRDV1 combines with J gene TRDJ1, with a possible D match to TRDD2 (5 bases). V was clipped by 0 bases and J by 0 bases, with 26 bases between them. CDR3 length equals 21 residues. Per germline, CDR1 TSWWSYY and CDR2 QGS. This CDR3 reads CALGELLFAYVVPQYTDKLIF. Written as DNA, the CDR3 is TGTGCTCTTGGGGAACTACTATTCGCCTACGTTGTTCCGCAATACACCGATAAACTCATCTTT.

This clone was picked up a small number of times. A far larger clone differs by one base, so this is likely a read error. This specimen includes other DNA sequences encoding the same CDR3. The J gene went uncalled, whereas the V gene is TRDV1; the table's D call, TRDD3, was not checked against the DNA. CDR1 and CDR2 (germline): TSWWSYY, QGS. CDR3 length: 19 amino acids. The CDR3 bases are TGTGCTCTTGGGGAACCTAAACACCTGGGGGATGGGAACACCGATAAGCTCATCTTT. Translation: CALGEPKHLGDGNTDKLIF.